This T cell receptor (beta chain) comes out of a study of cytomegalovirus exposure and HLA in healthy donors. Broader study findings: Usually a TCR sequence was rare, but some public TCRs were found in many donors.

Libraries were prepared by immunoSEQ multiplex PCR; TCRdb keeps only in-frame clonotypes and omits some of them. The table has over 250,000 clones, just over 85% seen once. Worth noting for this clone: Its target is unknown.

V dropped 6 bases and J dropped 8; count of bases not matched to a gene: 6. CDR1 and CDR2 from the germline V gene are MDHEN and SYDVKM. The CDR3 contains 13 residues. The chain links TRBV28 to TRBJ2-1; 8 bases map to TRBD1. This TCR was recovered from a woman aged 18-35 years in good health and CMV-seronegative. Sequenced: PBMCs. The CDR3 DNA reads TGTGCCAGCAGGGACAGGGCCATCTATGAGCAGTTCTTC. This translates into CASRDRAIYEQFF.